This entry concerns a single T cell receptor (beta chain). In the original workflow: Reference gene primer amplification in the assay estimated nucleated cell counts. Method: immunoSEQ multiplex PCR; TCRdb's copy keeps in-frame clones and lacks some. V and J calls and clone size are as listed in that table; D and trimming were resolved from the DNA. The sample comprises 200,000 to 300,000 clones, around 86% of which are singletons, and about 3% rests with the top ten. The sample comes from a study of blood T cell repertoires in COVID-19. Study at large: From T cells, B-cell-depleted T cells, or PBMCs came the material, which was cDNA or gDNA.

The CDR3 sequence is 16 residues long. V shed 7 bases, J shed 3 bases, and the junction held 4 bases outside the gene matches. Per germline, CDR1 WSHSY and CDR2 SAAADI. The material sequenced was peripheral blood. This clonotype originated in a woman younger than 45 who had recovered from COVID-19. This rearrangement joins TRBV10-2 to TRBJ2-3; 16 bases align to TRBD2. Here the CDR3 reads CASKGLAGGLTDTQYF. The CDR3 nucleotides read TGCGCCAGCAAGGGACTAGCGGGGGGGTTGACAGATACGCAGTATTTT.